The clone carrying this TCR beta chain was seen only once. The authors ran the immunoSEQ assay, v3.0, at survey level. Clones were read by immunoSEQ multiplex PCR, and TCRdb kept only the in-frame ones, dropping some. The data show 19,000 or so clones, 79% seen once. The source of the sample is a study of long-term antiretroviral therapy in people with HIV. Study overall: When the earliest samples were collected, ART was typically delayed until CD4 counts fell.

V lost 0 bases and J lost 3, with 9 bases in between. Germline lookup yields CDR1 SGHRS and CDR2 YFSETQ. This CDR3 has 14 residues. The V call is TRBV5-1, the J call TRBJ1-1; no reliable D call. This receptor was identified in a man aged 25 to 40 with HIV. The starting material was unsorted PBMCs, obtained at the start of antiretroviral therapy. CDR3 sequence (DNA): TGCGCCAGCAGCTTGGGGAGGTCGGACACTGAAGCTTTCTTT. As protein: CASSLGRSDTEAFF.